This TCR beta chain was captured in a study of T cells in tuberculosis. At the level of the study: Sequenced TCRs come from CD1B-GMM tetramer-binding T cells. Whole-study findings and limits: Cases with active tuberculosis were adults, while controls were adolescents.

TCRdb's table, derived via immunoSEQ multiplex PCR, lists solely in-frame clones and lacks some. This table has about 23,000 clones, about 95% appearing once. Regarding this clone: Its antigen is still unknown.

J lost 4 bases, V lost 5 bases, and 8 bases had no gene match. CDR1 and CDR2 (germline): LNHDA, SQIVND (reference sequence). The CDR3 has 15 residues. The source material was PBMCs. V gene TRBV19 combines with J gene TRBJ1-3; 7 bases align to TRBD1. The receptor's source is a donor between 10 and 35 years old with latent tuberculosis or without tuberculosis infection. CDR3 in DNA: TGTGCCAGTAGTCGACAGGGTCTAGCCGGAAACACCATATATTTT. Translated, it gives CASSRQGLAGNTIYF.